This TCR beta chain is drawn from a study of cytomegalovirus exposure and HLA in healthy donors. The PCR made use of 60 Vbeta and 13 Jbeta primers. Assay: immunoSEQ multiplex PCR; the TCRdb copy retains only in-frame clones and omits some. The data show some 110,000 clones, 10% seen once. Study findings and constraints: Roughly even sequencing depth across donors was the assumption behind the presence/absence analyses. Among TCR beta chains, those listed as cytomegalovirus-associated numbered more than 150.

Trimming pared 0 bases from V and 1 base from J, leaving 8 bases between. The CDR3 is 15 residues long. Germline V gives CDR1 MNHEY, CDR2 SVGAGI. Points on this clone: The antigen remains undetermined.

The TCR was taken from a middle-aged man in good health and CMV-seropositive. The genes are TRBV6-5 and TRBJ2-3; D unresolved. Sequenced: PBMCs. The CDR3 region has the DNA TGTGCCAGCAGTTACTCACCCGCGGGCACAGATACGCAGTATTTT. Amino acid sequence: CASSYSPAGTDTQYF.